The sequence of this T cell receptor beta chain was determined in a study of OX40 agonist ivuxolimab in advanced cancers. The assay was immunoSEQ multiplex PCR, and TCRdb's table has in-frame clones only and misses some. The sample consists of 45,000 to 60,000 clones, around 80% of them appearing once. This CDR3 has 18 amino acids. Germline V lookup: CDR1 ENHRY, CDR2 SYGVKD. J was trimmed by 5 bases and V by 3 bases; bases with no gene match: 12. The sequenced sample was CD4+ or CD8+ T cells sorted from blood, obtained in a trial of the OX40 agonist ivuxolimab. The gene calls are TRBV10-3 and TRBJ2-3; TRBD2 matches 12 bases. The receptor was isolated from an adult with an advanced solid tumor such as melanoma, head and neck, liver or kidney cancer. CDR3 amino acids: CAISDPHPSGRAVDTQYF. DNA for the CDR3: TGTGCCATCAGTGACCCCCACCCTAGCGGGAGGGCCGTAGATACGCAGTATTTT.